Presented here are 13 T cell receptor beta chains from one specimen sequenced in a study of blood T cell repertoires in COVID-19. Profiling relied on immunoSEQ multiplex PCR, and the TCRdb table lists in-frame clones only, not all of them. The data hold approximately 210,000 clones, with about 86% observed a single time. Source material: PBMCs or T cells enriched from blood (not recorded which). These receptors were obtained from a woman between 50 and 59 years old with acute COVID-19.

The V and J genes are TRBV10-3 and TRBJ2-1; no clear D gene. The V end was cut by 5 bases, the J end by 6 bases, with 14 bases between. The CDR3 extends over 14 amino acids. Germline CDR1 and CDR2: ENHRY and SYGVKD. The DNA for the CDR3 is TGTGCCATCAGTTCACTTGACGCAGGCAATGAGCAGTTCTTC. It translates to CAISSLDAGNEQFF.

The DNA for the CDR3 is TGTGCCAGCAGTTCACTTACCTACGAGCAGTACTTC. This gives the protein CASSSLTYEQYF. This chain connects TRBV7-2 to TRBJ2-7; D remains unclear. Germline CDR1 SGHTA, CDR2 FQGNSA. The CDR3 consists of 12 residues. Between the trimmed V and J ends, which lost 6 bases and 2 bases, there was a span of 8 bases.

The rearrangement uses TRBV2 and TRBJ1-1, with 11 bases fitting TRBD1. V trimming: 3 bases; J trimming: 11 bases; junction bases outside the gene matches: 11. Germline V gene data show CDR1 as SNHLY and CDR2 as FYNNEI. The CDR3 contains 15 residues. The DNA for the CDR3 is TGTGCCAGCAGTGACCAAGGACAGGGGGCAGCGATGGCTTTCTTT. It translates to CASSDQGQGAAMAFF.

The V and J genes are TRBV27 and TRBJ2-7; weak D call: TRBD2 (7 bases). Between the trimmed V and J ends, which lost 6 bases and 0 bases, there was a span of 18 bases. This CDR3 has 16 amino acids. Germline V gene lookup returns CDR1 MNHEY and CDR2 SMNVEV (reference sequence). Here the CDR3 reads CASRRSGTPSSYEQYF. The CDR3 nucleotides read TGTGCCAGCAGGAGAAGCGGGACACCAAGCTCCTACGAGCAGTACTTC.

V usage is TRBV6-1 and J usage is TRBJ1-5; 9 bases match TRBD1. The ends lost 0 bases at V and 11 bases at J; junction bases unmatched: 2. This CDR3 contains 13 residues. Per germline, CDR1 MNHNS and CDR2 SASEGT. This chain's CDR3 is CASSEAGTGTQHF. CDR3 sequence (DNA): TGTGCCAGCAGTGAAGCCGGGACAGGGACCCAGCATTTT.

This chain connects TRBV5-1 to TRBJ1-1; maybe TRBD1 (5 bases). Looked up from germline, CDR1 is SGHRS and CDR2 is YFSETQ. Trimming shortened V by 2 bases and J by 4 bases, and 12 bases separated the two germline ends. The CDR3 extends over 14 amino acids. The CDR3 is CASSLSGASTEAFF. In DNA form, the CDR3 reads TGCGCCAGCAGCTTATCTGGGGCGAGCACTGAAGCTTTCTTT.

This clone showed up just a few times. The chain employs TRBV5-4 and TRBJ1-2, with 8 bases fitting TRBD1. V was clipped by 3 bases and J by 4 bases; unmatched bases: 11. The CDR3 sequence is 16 residues long. Germline-derived CDR1 and CDR2 are SGHNT and YYREEE (reference sequence). CDR3 sequence (DNA): TGTGCCAGCAGCTCCGGAGGGACAGGTCTGTTCTATGGCTACACCTTC. This codes for CASSSGGTGLFYGYTF.

V usage is TRBV19 and J usage is TRBJ1-1; D is unresolved. The CDR3 runs to 17 residues. Germline CDR1 LNHDA, CDR2 SQIVND (reference sequence). V lost 0 bases and J lost 4, with 18 bases in between. CDR3 coding DNA: TGTGCCAGTAGTATAGATCCTAGGGTCCGGCGGGGCACTGAAGCTTTCTTT. It encodes CASSIDPRVRRGTEAFF.

The chain uses TRBV7-2 and TRBJ2-7; TRBD2 agrees at 14 bases. After removal of 5 bases from V and 4 bases from J, the junction contained 7 bases not matched to a gene. Germline V gives CDR1 SGHTA, CDR2 FQGNSA. The CDR3 covers 16 residues. CDR3 nucleotides: TGTGCCAGCAGCCAGGGGACTAGCGGGGGTCGGTACGAGCAGTACTTC. Encoded protein: CASSQGTSGGRYEQYF.

This clone has more than one count but fewer than ten. The genes are TRBV11-2 and TRBJ2-1, with 11 nucleotides matching TRBD2. The CDR3 is 15 residues long. Germline loops: CDR1 SGHAT, CDR2 FQNNGV. The junction had 3 bases not matched to a gene; V was cut back by 5 bases and J by 3 bases. The CDR3 reads CASSTTSGSYNEQFF. In DNA, the CDR3 is TGTGCCAGCAGCACCACTAGCGGGAGCTACAATGAGCAGTTCTTC.

The chain joins TRBV28 to TRBJ2-2; 7 positions agree with TRBD1. CDR1 is MDHEN, CDR2 SYDVKM, per germline. CDR3 length equals 16 residues. The V and J ends lost 8 bases and 4 bases, in that order; junction bases with no gene match: 13. The CDR3 loop reads CASEPPPPGGTGELFF. DNA of the CDR3: TGTGCCAGCGAGCCACCGCCTCCAGGGGGCACCGGGGAGCTGTTTTTT.

The V and J genes are TRBV30 and TRBJ1-2; TRBD1 matches at 7 bases. Trimming cost V 3 bases and J 4 bases; bases outside gene matches: 11. Germline V gene data show CDR1 as GTSNPN and CDR2 as SVGIG (reference sequence). There are 15 residues in the CDR3. The CDR3: CAWRGGRQGGYGYTF. In nucleotides, the CDR3 is TGTGCCTGGAGGGGTGGGAGACAGGGAGGCTATGGCTACACCTTC.

This clone was seen just once. The chain joins TRBV7-2 to TRBJ2-3, with 9 bases fitting TRBD2. The trim removed 2 bases at V and 4 bases at J, leaving 10 bases unmatched. CDR3 size: 17 residues. In germline, CDR1 is SGHTA, CDR2 FQGNSA. CDR3 DNA sequence: TGTGCCAGCAGCTTATGGTCGGGACTAGCCGTCTCAGATACGCAGTATTTT. Translated, it gives CASSLWSGLAVSDTQYF.